This TCR beta chain was profiled in a study of a mutant IDH1 vaccine in newly diagnosed glioma. Documented time point: week 5, during vaccination. It was 300 ug of mutant IDH1 20-mer peptide that made up each vaccine dose, given with topical imiquimod. Some clones are missing from TCRdb's copy, which holds only in-frame ones; the method was immunoSEQ multiplex PCR. The sample lists approximately 60,000 clones; 85% to 90% were seen once. The CDR3 consists of 15 residues. Trimming took 1 base from V and 0 from J; bases not matched to a gene: 1. Looked up from germline, CDR1 is LGHNA and CDR2 is YNFKEQ. With respect to this clone: Antigen specificity is unknown.

J is TRBJ1-1 and V is TRBV4-2; the match to TRBD1 covers 8 bases. The clonotype was recovered from a woman in her thirties or forties with glioma. Sequencing was performed on PBMCs, taken from a glioma patient whose treatment included an IDH1 peptide vaccine. The CDR3 loop is CASSQGQGMNTEAFF. Written as DNA, the CDR3 is TGTGCCAGCAGCCAAGGACAGGGGATGAACACTGAAGCTTTCTTT.